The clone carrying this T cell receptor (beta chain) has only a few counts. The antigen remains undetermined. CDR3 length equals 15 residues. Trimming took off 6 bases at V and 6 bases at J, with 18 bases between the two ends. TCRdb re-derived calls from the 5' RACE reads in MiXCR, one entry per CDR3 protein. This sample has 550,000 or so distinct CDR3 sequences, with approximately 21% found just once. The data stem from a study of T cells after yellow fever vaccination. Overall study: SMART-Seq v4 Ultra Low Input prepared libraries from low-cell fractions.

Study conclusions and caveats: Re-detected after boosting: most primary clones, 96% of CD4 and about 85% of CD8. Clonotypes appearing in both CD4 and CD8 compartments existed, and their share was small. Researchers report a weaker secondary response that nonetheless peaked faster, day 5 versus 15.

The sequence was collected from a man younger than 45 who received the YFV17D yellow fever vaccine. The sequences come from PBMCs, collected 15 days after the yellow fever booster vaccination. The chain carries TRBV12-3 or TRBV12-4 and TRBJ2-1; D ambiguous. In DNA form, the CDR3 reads TGTGCCAGCAGAGAACCGGGCCACAAGGGCAATGAGCAGTTCTTC. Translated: CASREPGHKGNEQFF.